This TCR beta chain originates from a study of blood T cell repertoires in COVID-19. Study as a whole: Researchers got acute and convalescent COVID-19 samples from the United States, Italy and Spain. Sample material is recorded as cDNA or gDNA derived from T cells, B-cell-depleted T cells, or PBMCs.

CDR1 SGHVS and CDR2 FNYEAQ come from the germline V gene. Trimming removed 5 bases from V and 4 bases from J; junction bases left unmatched: 11. The CDR3 consists of 18 residues. In its sample, this clone was seen a few times. Authors' analysis steps: Cell counts per sample came from amplifying reference gene primers. Data came from immunoSEQ multiplex PCR; TCRdb stores just in-frame clones and leaves some out. The D gene and trimming were derived from the DNA, and the V and J assignments and clone size from that table. The sample consists of tens of thousands of clones, over 75% of them appearing once.

This chain links TRBV7-6 with TRBJ2-3; 14 positions agree with TRBD2. The clonotype originates from a man between 25 and 39 years old with active or convalescent COVID-19. The sample taken for sequencing was peripheral blood. DNA of the CDR3: TGTGCCAGCAGCGCATCCGGGACTAGCGGGAGTCGGGCAGATACGCAGTATTTT. The encoded protein is CASSASGTSGSRADTQYF.